This record looks at one T cell receptor beta chain sequence and its context. Its antigen is currently unknown. The sample belongs to a study of cytomegalovirus exposure and HLA in healthy donors. The study, taken as a whole, reports: By a later analysis, the bulk of CMV-associated TCR beta chains appeared HLA-restricted. CMV antigen specificity was confirmed in vitro for three CMV-associated chains. The listing of 150 to 200 TCR beta chains classed them as cytomegalovirus-associated.

Both 60 Vbeta primers and 13 Jbeta primers went into the PCR. Repertoires were generated with immunoSEQ multiplex PCR, while TCRdb's copy carries only in-frame clones and drops some. Of 190,000 or so clones in the sample, 75% to 85% are singletons; the top ten hold approximately 0.4%. The TCR was taken from a male donor in good health and CMV-seropositive. Sequencing was performed on PBMCs.

The CDR3 nucleotides read TGTGCCAGCAGCGAAAGACGACTAGCGGTCTCCTACGAGCAGTACTTC. Its translation is CASSERRLAVSYEQYF. The rearrangement uses TRBV7-6 and TRBJ2-7, with 9 bases aligning to TRBD2. Germline CDR1 SGHVS, CDR2 FNYEAQ. CDR3 length: 16 amino acids. Trimming cost V 5 bases and J 0 bases; bases outside gene matches: 8.